A single sample is the source of the 25 T cell receptor beta chains below, sequenced in a study of cytomegalovirus exposure and HLA in healthy donors. The PCR had 60 Vbeta and 13 Jbeta primers. Measured with immunoSEQ multiplex PCR; TCRdb has only the in-frame clones, and not every one. The data show some 140,000 clones, about 77% seen once. Material: PBMCs. The receptors come from a man aged 50-59 years in good health and CMV-seronegative.

V is TRBV11-2 and J is TRBJ2-5, with D possibly TRBD1 on 5 matching bases. CDR1 and CDR2 from the germline V gene are SGHAT and FQNNGV. V lost 1 base and J lost 5, with 14 bases in between. The CDR3 spans 15 residues. Written as DNA, the CDR3 is TGTGCCAGCAGCTTAGGTTCCCAGGGCTGGGAGACCCAGTACTTC. Residues: CASSLGSQGWETQYF.

The chain combines TRBV29-1 with TRBJ1-1, with a weak D call TRBD1 (6 bases). Germline V CDR1 and CDR2: SQVTM, ANQGSEA. Trimming shortened V by 4 bases and J by 6 bases, and 12 bases separated the two germline ends. The CDR3 has 12 amino acids. CDR3 sequence (DNA): TGCAGCGTTGGGGGGCACCTCTCTGAAGCTTTCTTT. Residues: CSVGGHLSEAFF.

The CDR3 loop reads CASSPTTGTYEQYF. As DNA, the CDR3 is TGTGCCAGCAGCCCTACCACAGGGACCTACGAGCAGTACTTC. J is TRBJ2-7 and V is TRBV28, with a weak D call TRBD1 (6 bases). The CDR3 is 14 amino acids. Trimming cost V 6 bases and J 2 bases, with 14 bases left between them. Per germline, CDR1 MDHEN and CDR2 SYDVKM.

The chain employs TRBV5-4 and TRBJ2-3; D might be TRBD2 (6 bases). Trimming removed 3 bases at V and 0 bases at J, with 14 bases between. This CDR3 has 16 residues. In germline, CDR1 is SGHNT, CDR2 YYREEE (reference sequence). This CDR3 reads CASSSAGRTSTDTQYF. As DNA, the CDR3 is TGTGCCAGCAGCTCTGCAGGGAGGACTAGCACAGATACGCAGTATTTT.

The chain employs TRBV27 and TRBJ2-7, with TRBD1 identical over 9 bases. CDR3 length equals 13 residues. V trimming: 6 bases; J trimming: 4 bases; junction bases outside the gene matches: 4. The germline CDR1 and CDR2 sequences are MNHEY and SMNVEV (reference sequence). CDR3 residues: CASSRTGAYEQYF. CDR3 DNA sequence: TGTGCCAGCAGCCGGACAGGGGCTTACGAGCAGTACTTC.

This clone was seen a single time. The same CDR3 is also encoded by other DNA sequences in this sample. The chain links TRBV6-1 to TRBJ1-5; 9 nucleotides line up with TRBD1. In germline, CDR1 is MNHNS, CDR2 SASEGT. This CDR3 has 14 amino acids. V lost 8 bases and J lost 7; bases outside the gene matches: 9. Written as DNA, the CDR3 is TGTGCCAGCGGCCCCCGGGACAGGGTCCAGCCCCAGCATTTT. Translation: CASGPRDRVQPQHF.

This chain connects TRBV19 to TRBJ1-2; a possible D gene is TRBD1 (6 bases). This CDR3 has 14 amino acids. In germline, CDR1 is LNHDA, CDR2 SQIVND (reference sequence). V gave up 8 bases and J gave up 1 base, with 14 bases separating them. CDR3 DNA: TGTGCCAGTTCACGGGACATTTATAACTATGGCTACACCTTC. It specifies CASSRDIYNYGYTF.

A few counts support this clone. This rearrangement joins TRBV7-6 to TRBJ2-7, with 8 bases aligning to TRBD1. Germline trimming cut 5 bases from V and 6 bases from J; bases unmatched to any gene: 6. Germline V gene lookup returns CDR1 SGHVS and CDR2 FNYEAQ. The length of the CDR3 is 13 residues. Here the CDR3 DNA reads TGTGCCAGCAGCCGAGTTCAGGGGGCCGAGCAGTACTTC. This encodes CASSRVQGAEQYF.

This clone was observed a few times. The V gene is TRBV6-1, the J gene TRBJ1-4, with a possible D match to TRBD1 (6 bases). This CDR3 has 14 residues. Trimming stripped 1 base from V and 6 bases from J, with 9 bases between. Germline-derived CDR1 and CDR2 are MNHNS and SASEGT. The CDR3 DNA reads as TGTGCCAGCAGTGAAGGGGGACACGATGAAAAACTGTTTTTT. It translates to CASSEGGHDEKLFF.

The chain links TRBV2 to TRBJ1-3; possibly TRBD1 for D (5 bases). In germline, CDR1 is SNHLY, CDR2 FYNNEI. The CDR3 length is 15 residues. The ends were cut back, 7 bases at V and 7 bases at J, with 20 bases in the middle. Here the CDR3 DNA reads TGTGCCAGCAAGGGAACAGCCACGGGGGGTAACACCATATATTTT. Translated, it gives CASKGTATGGNTIYF.

The chain carries TRBV11-2 and TRBJ2-3; D not certain. The CDR3 length is 15 residues. Trimming left V 1 base short and J 4 bases short, with 12 bases between. Germline V gives CDR1 SGHAT, CDR2 FQNNGV. DNA for the CDR3: TGTGCCAGCAGCTTAGGCCCCGACACGGCAGATACGCAGTATTTT. Its translation: CASSLGPDTADTQYF.

The chain recombines TRBV5-1 with TRBJ1-6; TRBD1 might be the D (5 bases). CDR3 length equals 14 residues. The germline V and J ends were trimmed by 4 bases and 7 bases, with 12 bases remaining between them. Germline V gene data show CDR1 as SGHRS and CDR2 as YFSETQ. The CDR3 DNA sequence: TGCGCCAGCAGCCGAGACAGCCAAAATTCACCCCTCCACTTT. Translated, it gives CASSRDSQNSPLHF.

The rearrangement joins TRBV7-3 to TRBJ2-4; TRBD1 matches 10 bases. J was trimmed by 8 bases and V by 3 bases; bases with no gene match: 7. Germline CDR1 is SGHTA and CDR2 is FQGTGA. The CDR3 consists of 15 residues. CDR3 DNA: TGTGCCAGCAGCTTTACCGGGACAGGGGTTGACATTCAGTACTTC. This codes for CASSFTGTGVDIQYF. The complete variable domain, with remaining parts taken from reference TRBV7-3 and TRBJ2-4, reads GAGVSQTPSNKVTEKGKYVELRCDPISGHTALYWYRQSLGQGPEFLIYFQGTGAADDSGLPNDRFFAVRPEGSVSTLKIQRTERGDSAVYLCASSFTGTGVDIQYFGAGTRLSVL.

V gene TRBV7-2 combines with J gene TRBJ2-7; 14 nucleotides line up with TRBD2. From germline, CDR1 is SGHTA and CDR2 FQGNSA. J gave up 1 base and V 5 bases, and 4 bases lay outside the gene matches. This CDR3 comprises 16 residues. The DNA of the CDR3 is TGTGCCAGCAGCAAAGGACTAGCGGGAGGATCCTACGAGCAGTACTTC. It translates to CASSKGLAGGSYEQYF. The whole variable domain, remainder taken from reference TRBV7-2 and TRBJ2-7, is GAGVSQSPSNKVTEKGKDVELRCDPISGHTALYWYRQSLGQGLEFLIYFQGNSAPDKSGLPSDRFSAERTGGSVSTLTIQRTQQEDSAVYLCASSKGLAGGSYEQYFGPGTRLTVT.

The chain carries TRBV7-9 and TRBJ1-2, with 7 nucleotides matching TRBD1. Germline-derived CDR1 and CDR2 are SEHNR and FQNEAQ (reference sequence). V gave up 6 bases and J gave up 5 bases; unmatched junction bases: 6. The CDR3 consists of 13 residues. CDR3 in DNA: TGTGCCAGCAGGCACACAGGGGCTTATGGCTACACCTTC. This translates into CASRHTGAYGYTF.

The chain has TRBV5-8 and TRBJ2-5; the D gene is possibly TRBD1 (5 bases). CDR3 length equals 14 residues. V lost 0 bases and J 3 bases, leaving 9 bases between the germline ends. CDR1 is SGHTS and CDR2 is YDEGEE in the germline V gene. In DNA, the CDR3 is TGTGCCAGCAGCTTGGGACAGATAAAAGAGACCCAGTACTTC. Protein product: CASSLGQIKETQYF.

This sequence joins TRBV5-1 and TRBJ2-3, with 8 bases fitting TRBD1. Germline V gives CDR1 SGHRS, CDR2 YFSETQ. Unmatched junction bases numbered 5, after V lost 4 bases and J lost 1 base. There are 15 residues in the CDR3. CDR3 in amino acids: CASSPTTGGTDTQYF. CDR3 bases: TGCGCCAGCAGCCCTACGACAGGGGGCACAGATACGCAGTATTTT.

The gene calls are TRBV30 and TRBJ2-3, with D possibly being TRBD1 (5 bases). The ends were cut back, 4 bases at V and 0 bases at J, with 17 bases in the middle. The CDR3 covers 16 residues. Germline values: CDR1 GTSNPN, CDR2 SVGIG (reference sequence). CDR3 DNA sequence: TGTGCCTGGAAGTCATACAGGTTCGCTAGCACAGATACGCAGTATTTT. Translated, it gives CAWKSYRFASTDTQYF.

This clone was found once. CDR3 DNA: TGTGCCAGCTCACCCGCTGCGGGAGGAGGGACCGGGGAGCTGTTTTTT. Protein product: CASSPAAGGGTGELFF. V usage is TRBV18 and J usage is TRBJ2-2; TRBD2 matches 8 bases. The junction had 8 bases not matched to a gene; V was cut back by 3 bases and J by 5 bases. The CDR3 spans 16 residues. Germline loops: CDR1 KGHSH, CDR2 LQKENI. Filled out from reference TRBV18 and TRBJ2-2, the complete variable domain reads NAGVMQNPRHLVRRRGQEARLRCSPMKGHSHVYWYRQLPEEGLKFMVYLQKENIIDESGMPKERFSAEFPKEGPSILRIQQVVRGDSAAYFCASSPAAGGGTGELFFGEGSRLTVL.

The genes are TRBV28 and TRBJ2-7, with 10 nucleotides matching TRBD1. This CDR3 is 15 amino acids long. V was pared by 5 bases and J by 4 bases, with 8 bases of the junction left unmatched. CDR1 and CDR2 (germline): MDHEN, SYDVKM. The CDR3 nucleotides read TGTGCCAGCAGTCTTATATGGGGACAGGGGTACGAGCAGTACTTC. Protein product: CASSLIWGQGYEQYF.

The V gene is TRBV6-5, the J gene TRBJ2-1; maybe TRBD2 (5 bases). The CDR3 has 13 amino acids. V lost 2 bases and J 10 bases, leaving 12 bases between the germline ends. In germline, CDR1 is MNHEY, CDR2 SVGAGI. CDR3 sequence: CASSYTIQREQFF. The DNA for the CDR3 is TGTGCCAGCAGTTACACTATACAGCGGGAGCAGTTCTTC.

The V and J genes are TRBV7-9 and TRBJ2-2, with TRBD2 as a possible D gene (6 bases). CDR3 size: 17 residues. The V end lost 6 bases, the J end lost 1 base, and 18 bases lay between the germline ends. In germline, CDR1 is SEHNR, CDR2 FQNEAQ (reference sequence). The CDR3 loop is CASSSTSGSQNTGELFF. CDR3 bases: TGTGCCAGCAGTTCAACCTCCGGGAGCCAGAACACCGGGGAGCTGTTTTTT.

Comments on this clone: The same CDR3 can be traced to other DNA sequences in this sample. The J gene is TRBJ2-6, the V gene TRBV5-1; 9 nucleotides line up with TRBD1. Germline V lookup: CDR1 SGHRS, CDR2 YFSETQ. Trimming removed 4 bases from V and 0 bases from J; junction bases left unmatched: 17. This CDR3 is built from 21 residues. CDR3 sequence reads: CASSAGQGFYFSASGANVLTF. The CDR3 DNA reads TGCGCCAGCAGCGCGGGACAGGGTTTTTACTTTTCGGCCTCTGGGGCCAACGTCCTGACTTTC. The variable domain in full, with the rest retrieved from reference TRBV5-1 and TRBJ2-6, is KAGVTQTPRYLIKTRGQQVTLSCSPISGHRSVSWYQQTPGQGLQFLFEYFSETQRNKGNFPGRFSGRQFSNSRSEMNVSTLELGDSALYLCASSAGQGFYFSASGANVLTFGAGSRLTVL.

V gene TRBV2 combines with J gene TRBJ1-5; 8 bases fit TRBD1. The CDR3 is 15 amino acids. The V and J ends lost 6 bases and 1 base, in that order; junction bases with no gene match: 5. Per germline, CDR1 SNHLY and CDR2 FYNNEI. The CDR3 nucleotides read TGTGCCAGCAGAAAAACAGGGGGAAGCAATCAGCCCCAGCATTTT. Amino acid sequence: CASRKTGGSNQPQHF. Together with reference TRBV2 and TRBJ1-5, the CDR3 gives the full variable domain: EPEVTQTPSHQVTQMGQEVILRCVPISNHLYFYWYRQILGQKVEFLVSFYNNEISEKSEIFDDQFSVERPDGSNFTLKIRSTKLEDSAMYFCASRKTGGSNQPQHFGDGTRLSIL.

This rearrangement joins TRBV2 to TRBJ2-5; the D gene is possibly TRBD1 (6 bases). Deletions cut 5 bases from V and 5 bases from J, with 18 bases between. Looked up from germline, CDR1 is SNHLY and CDR2 is FYNNEI. The CDR3 covers 15 residues. The CDR3 bases are TGTGCCAGCAGTCCCCAACAGGGTGGTTGGGAGACCCAGTACTTC. Protein: CASSPQQGGWETQYF.